One and the same sample provided the 30 T cell receptor beta chains below, sequenced in a study of CD8+ T cells in alopecia areata (dated by TCRdb to between 2017 and 2018). The library relied on the immunoSEQ multiplex PCR assay. RNA was extracted from all samples and reverse transcribed into cDNA as template for TCR sequencing. In its TCRdb copy, this immuneACCESS table keeps in-frame sequences only and misses some clones. Where compared with another copy, unresolved V genes explain less than half of these, and the others have no known cause. Present in this sample are 180,000 or so clones, less than 75% of which were seen just once. The top ten clonotypes cover about a sixth of the sample. The sample's treatment or condition label, decoded: oral pan-JAK inhibitor, 5-10 mg twice daily. Sequences were derived from CD4+ T cells sorted from blood, sampled at approximately week 56, from a patient treated with tofacitinib. These TCRs come from a human donor with alopecia areata.

The chain links TRBV25-1 to TRBJ1-2, with D uncertain. Trimming took 5 bases from V and 5 from J, leaving 6 bases between them. The CDR3 contains 11 residues. Germline V gene sequence: CDR1 MGHDK, CDR2 SYGVNS. CDR3 in amino acids: CASSYNYGYTF. Here the CDR3 DNA reads TGTGCCAGCAGTTACAATTATGGCTACACCTTC.

This clone has more than one count but fewer than ten. The chain links TRBV4-2 to TRBJ1-4; D gene ambiguous. This CDR3 has 16 amino acids. V dropped 0 bases and J dropped 4 bases, with 12 bases sitting between them. The germline V gene has CDR1 LGHNA and CDR2 YNFKEQ. The CDR3 bases are TGTGCCAGCAGCCAAGAAGGCCGTTGGGTTAATGAAAAACTGTTTTTT. It codes for CASSQEGRWVNEKLFF.

For the CDR3, the DNA is TGTGCCAGCAGCCCCGGACGAAAAGAGACCCAGTACTTC. This codes for CASSPGRKETQYF. The J gene is TRBJ2-5, the V gene TRBV7-2; D gene unclear. The germline CDR1 and CDR2 sequences are SGHTA and FQGNSA. The CDR3 consists of 13 residues. V was pared by 5 bases and J by 3 bases, with 10 bases between.

V gene TRBV30 combines with J gene TRBJ2-7, with TRBD1 matching over 7 bases. V gave up 0 bases and J gave up 9 bases; unmatched junction bases: 14. Germline V gives CDR1 GTSNPN, CDR2 SVGIG (reference sequence). The CDR3 is made up of 15 amino acids. CDR3 sequence reads: CAWSVRGTVQLWQYF. The CDR3 DNA is TGTGCCTGGAGTGTACGTGGGACAGTTCAACTGTGGCAGTACTTC.

The chain combines TRBV19 with TRBJ1-6; possible D gene TRBD1, 5 bases. The germline V gene encodes CDR1 LNHDA and CDR2 SQIVND (reference sequence). Trimming cost V 3 bases and J 10 bases, with 13 bases left between them. This CDR3 has 14 residues. The CDR3 nucleotides are TGTGCCAGTAGTATGGCAGGGCCCGCCTCACCCCTCCACTTT. It translates to CASSMAGPASPLHF. Looking up the rest from reference TRBV19 and TRBJ1-6 gives the full variable domain: DGGITQSPKYLFRKEGQNVTLSCEQNLNHDAMYWYRQDPGQGLRLIYYSQIVNDFQKGDIAEGYSVSREKKESFPLTVTSAQKNPTAFYLCASSMAGPASPLHFGNGTRLTVT.

The V call is TRBV29-1, the J call TRBJ1-1; 8 bases align to TRBD1. Germline V gene lookup returns CDR1 SQVTM and CDR2 ANQGSEA. This CDR3 is 13 amino acids long. V dropped 4 bases and J dropped 1; count of bases not matched to a gene: 2. CDR3 protein: CSVVGQGNTEAFF. The CDR3 DNA follows: TGCAGCGTTGTAGGACAGGGGAACACTGAAGCTTTCTTT.

This chain uses TRBV4-1 with TRBJ2-1, with D perhaps TRBD1 or TRBD2 (5 bases each). V lost 2 bases, J lost 3 bases, and 14 bases lay in between. The CDR3 loop spans 16 amino acids. Germline-derived CDR1 and CDR2 are MGHRA and YSYEKL. The DNA for the CDR3 is TGCGCCAGCAGCCAATCGGCAGGGAGTCGCTACAATGAGCAGTTCTTC. This codes for CASSQSAGSRYNEQFF.

The chain carries TRBV29-1 and TRBJ2-7; D gene uncertain. The CDR3 covers 14 residues. The V and J ends lost 6 bases and 0 bases respectively, with 15 bases between them. Germline lookup yields CDR1 SQVTM and CDR2 ANQGSEA. The CDR3 DNA is TGCAGCGTGCCCCAAGGACGGAGCTCCTACGAGCAGTACTTC. Amino acids: CSVPQGRSSYEQYF.

This chain joins TRBV29-1 and TRBJ2-7; TRBD1 matches 7 bases. Unmatched junction bases numbered 10, after V lost 6 bases and J lost 2 bases. CDR3 length equals 14 residues. Looked up from germline, CDR1 is SQVTM and CDR2 is ANQGSEA. CDR3 protein: CSVKQGRGTYEQYF. CDR3 DNA: TGCAGCGTGAAACAGGGGAGAGGAACCTACGAGCAGTACTTC.

J is TRBJ2-5 and V is TRBV6-5, with D possibly TRBD2 on 6 matching bases. The CDR3 spans 14 residues. Germline V gene data show CDR1 as MNHEY and CDR2 as SVGAGI. Trimming shortened V by 3 bases and J by 4 bases, and 12 bases separated the two germline ends. CDR3 in amino acids: CASSYYRGRETQYF. In nucleotides, the CDR3 is TGTGCCAGCAGTTATTATCGGGGGAGAGAGACCCAGTACTTC.

This sequence joins TRBV7-2 and TRBJ1-5, with D unclear. The CDR3 is 13 residues long. Between the trimmed V and J ends, which lost 3 bases and 6 bases, there was a span of 9 bases. Per germline, CDR1 SGHTA and CDR2 FQGNSA. The CDR3: CASSFNRVQPQHF. The CDR3 DNA reads as TGTGCCAGCAGCTTCAATAGGGTTCAGCCCCAGCATTTT.

The V and J genes are TRBV15 and TRBJ1-6; unclear D gene. The germline V and J ends were trimmed by 0 bases and 6 bases, with 6 bases remaining between them. This CDR3 region has 14 residues. Germline lookup yields CDR1 LNHNV and CDR2 YYDKDF (reference sequence). The CDR3 nucleotides are TGTGCCACCAGCAGAGACAGGAGTAATTCACCCCTCCACTTT. This translates into CATSRDRSNSPLHF.

V usage is TRBV6-5 and J usage is TRBJ2-7; no clear D. V was trimmed by 2 bases and J by 3 bases, leaving 14 bases between them. The CDR3 is 15 residues long. Germline V CDR1 and CDR2: MNHEY, SVGAGI. This CDR3 reads CASSYDAGKNYEQYF. CDR3 nucleotide sequence: TGTGCCAGCAGTTACGATGCCGGAAAAAACTACGAGCAGTACTTC.

The chain joins TRBV20-1 to TRBJ2-2; D not certain. V dropped 6 bases and J dropped 7 bases, with 9 bases sitting between them. Germline loops: CDR1 DFQATT, CDR2 SNEGSKA (reference sequence). This CDR3 spans 11 amino acids. CDR3 DNA sequence: TGCAGTGCAAGTGGGTTCGGGGAGCTGTTTTTT. It is translated as CSASGFGELFF.

The chain uses TRBV4-1 and TRBJ1-2; D uncertain. The CDR3 is 15 amino acids. V lost 1 base and J lost 4, with 13 bases in between. In germline, CDR1 is MGHRA, CDR2 YSYEKL. CDR3 amino acids: CASSQGGPGPYGYTF. CDR3 in DNA: TGCGCCAGCAGCCAAGGAGGGCCCGGCCCCTATGGCTACACCTTC.

This chain links TRBV5-1 with TRBJ2-7; D could derive from TRBD1 or TRBD2 (5 bases each). The CDR3 contains 15 residues. The V end was cut by 2 bases, the J end by 2 bases, with 14 bases between. Germline lookup yields CDR1 SGHRS and CDR2 YFSETQ. The CDR3 sequence: CASSLMGVVPYEQYF. The DNA of the CDR3 is TGCGCCAGCAGCTTAATGGGGGTAGTTCCCTACGAGCAGTACTTC.

The V and J genes are TRBV15 and TRBJ2-1; D is ambiguous. Trimming left V 1 base short and J 8 bases short, with 18 bases between. There are 16 residues in the CDR3. Germline V gene sequence: CDR1 LNHNV, CDR2 YYDKDF (reference sequence). CDR3 amino acids: CATSRVTSLVVDEQFF. In DNA form, the CDR3 reads TGTGCCACCAGCAGAGTTACCTCCCTTGTGGTCGATGAGCAGTTCTTC.

J is TRBJ1-1 and V is TRBV29-1; D perhaps matches TRBD1 (5 bases). CDR3 length: 12 residues. Looked up from germline, CDR1 is SQVTM and CDR2 is ANQGSEA. The CDR3 region is CGSRGSGTEAFF. The CDR3 DNA reads as TGCGGGTCCCGGGGCTCGGGCACTGAAGCTTTCTTT.

This clone was counted a few times. The rearrangement links TRBV2 to TRBJ1-4; the match to TRBD1 covers 7 bases. From germline, CDR1 is SNHLY and CDR2 FYNNEI. Trimming cost V 8 bases and J 4 bases; bases outside gene matches: 4. The length of the CDR3 is 13 residues. CDR3 DNA: TGTGCCAGCGCTCGGGACAGTAATGAAAAACTGTTTTTT. Its translation: CASARDSNEKLFF. Using reference TRBV2 and TRBJ1-4 for the parts outside the CDR3, the full variable domain is EPEVTQTPSHQVTQMGQEVILRCVPISNHLYFYWYRQILGQKVEFLVSFYNNEISEKSEIFDDQFSVERPDGSNFTLKIRSTKLEDSAMYFCASARDSNEKLFFGSGTQLSVL.

CDR3: CASSFGTEYQETQYF. CDR3 DNA sequence: TGTGCCAGCAGCTTCGGGACAGAGTACCAAGAGACCCAGTACTTC. The chain is built from TRBV7-8 and TRBJ2-5, with 7 bases aligning to TRBD1. The CDR3 totals 15 residues. V lost 3 bases, J lost 0 bases, and 4 bases stayed unmatched. Per the germline V gene, CDR1 is SGHVS and CDR2 is FQNEAQ. Filled out from reference TRBV7-8 and TRBJ2-5, the complete variable domain reads GAGVSQSPRYKVAKRGQDVALRCDPISGHVSLFWYQQALGQGPEFLTYFQNEAQLDKSGLPSDRFFAERPEGSVSTLKIQRTQQEDSAVYLCASSFGTEYQETQYFGPGTRLLVL.

J is TRBJ1-3 and V is TRBV5-4; the D is unclear. Germline values: CDR1 SGHNT, CDR2 YYREEE (reference sequence). This CDR3 is built from 16 residues. V was pared by 0 bases and J by 0 bases, with 10 bases between. This CDR3 is CASSLGTAVSGNTIYF. The CDR3 coding sequence is TGTGCCAGCAGCTTGGGGACGGCCGTCTCTGGAAACACCATATATTTT.

As concerns this clone: At one end, the junction sequence differs from germline, possibly due to a read error. Other DNA variants within this sample encode the same CDR3. V usage is TRBV5-1 and J usage is TRBJ2-5; D is ambiguous. The germline gives CDR1 SGHRS, CDR2 YFSETQ. The CDR3 extends over 14 amino acids. CDR3 bases: TGTGCCAGCAGCCGAGATGATCGGGCGGAGACCCAGTACTTC. Encoded protein: CASSRDDRAETQYF.

V is TRBV7-2 and J is TRBJ1-4, with unresolved D. The CDR3 runs to 14 residues. Trimming took off 1 base at V and 11 bases at J, with 14 bases between the two ends. CDR1 and CDR2 from the germline V gene are SGHTA and FQGNSA. As DNA, the CDR3 is TGTGCCAGCAGCTTAGAATATAATCCTCGGAAACTGTTTTTT. Residues: CASSLEYNPRKLFF. The full variable domain, its missing parts supplied by reference TRBV7-2 and TRBJ1-4, is GAGVSQSPSNKVTEKGKDVELRCDPISGHTALYWYRQSLGQGLEFLIYFQGNSAPDKSGLPSDRFSAERTGGSVSTLTIQRTQQEDSAVYLCASSLEYNPRKLFFGSGTQLSVL.

The chain is built from TRBV19 and TRBJ2-6, with TRBD1 matching over 8 bases. The length of the CDR3 is 17 residues. The J segment lost 2 bases and the V segment lost 6 bases, leaving 9 bases of the junction unmatched. Per germline, CDR1 LNHDA and CDR2 SQIVND (reference sequence). The CDR3 DNA is TGTGCCAGTAGGGCCCGGACAGGGATGGCTGGGGCCAACGTCCTGACTTTC. Protein sequence: CASRARTGMAGANVLTF.

The chain employs TRBV20-1 and TRBJ2-5; D is unresolved. V lost 5 bases and J 5 bases, leaving 9 bases between the germline ends. The CDR3 spans 11 residues. The germline V gene encodes CDR1 DFQATT and CDR2 SNEGSKA (reference sequence). CDR3 nucleotide sequence: TGCAGTGCTGGGAAGAGTGAGACCCAGTACTTC. Protein: CSAGKSETQYF.

This chain connects TRBV7-9 to TRBJ2-2; D not resolved. Trimming removed 5 bases from V and 8 bases from J, with 15 bases in between. Germline V gene lookup returns CDR1 SEHNR and CDR2 FQNEAQ (reference sequence). CDR3 length: 14 residues. CDR3 protein: CASSPRRQPGELFF. For the CDR3, the DNA is TGTGCCAGCAGCCCGCGCCGACAACCGGGGGAGCTGTTTTTT.

Note on this clone: The same CDR3 arises from other DNA sequences in this sample as well. The CDR3 region is CAWSVSLYGYTF. The DNA of the CDR3 is TGTGCCTGGAGTGTCTCGCTCTATGGCTACACCTTC. The chain carries TRBV30 and TRBJ1-2; D is undetermined. This CDR3 has 12 amino acids. V lost 0 bases and J lost 4, with 6 bases in between. Germline V CDR1 and CDR2: GTSNPN, SVGIG (reference sequence).

The chain employs TRBV27 and TRBJ2-1; 10 nucleotides align to TRBD1. Germline V gene lookup returns CDR1 MNHEY and CDR2 SMNVEV (reference sequence). Trimming removed 1 base from V and 8 bases from J; junction bases left unmatched: 8. The length of the CDR3 is 16 residues. The CDR3 here is CASSLYRTGGGDEQFF. In DNA, the CDR3 is TGTGCCAGCAGTTTATACCGGACAGGGGGTGGTGATGAGCAGTTCTTC.

The rearrangement uses TRBV11-1 and TRBJ2-7; 9 bases are shared with TRBD1. CDR1 and CDR2 from the germline V gene are SGHAT and FQDESV (reference sequence). The junction had 13 bases not matched to a gene; V was cut back by 8 bases and J by 8 bases. The CDR3 is 14 amino acids. This CDR3 is CASSLMDRGSKQYF. CDR3 sequence (DNA): TGTGCCAGCTCCTTAATGGACAGGGGAAGTAAGCAGTACTTC.

The CDR3 sequence: CASSQPQGIYGYTF. CDR3 nucleotide sequence: TGCGCCAGCAGCCAACCACAGGGGATCTATGGCTACACCTTC. V is TRBV4-1 and J is TRBJ1-2; 7 nucleotides align to TRBD1. Germline V gene lookup returns CDR1 MGHRA and CDR2 YSYEKL. The CDR3 extends over 14 amino acids. V trimming: 2 bases; J trimming: 4 bases; junction bases outside the gene matches: 4.